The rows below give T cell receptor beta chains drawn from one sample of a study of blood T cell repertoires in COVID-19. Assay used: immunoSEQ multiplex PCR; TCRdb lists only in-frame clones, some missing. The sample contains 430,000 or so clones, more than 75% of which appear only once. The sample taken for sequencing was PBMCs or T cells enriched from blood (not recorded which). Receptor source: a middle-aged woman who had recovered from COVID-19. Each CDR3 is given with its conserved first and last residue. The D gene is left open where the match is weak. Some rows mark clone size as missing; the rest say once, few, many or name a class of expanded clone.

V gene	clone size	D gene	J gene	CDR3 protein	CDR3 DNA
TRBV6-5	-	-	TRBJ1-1	CASSYGVPGPEAFF	TGTGCCAGCAGTTACGGGGTTCCAGGGCCTGAAGCTTTCTTT
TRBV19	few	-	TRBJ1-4	CASSIGTATTNEKLFF	TGTGCCAGTAGTATAGGGACTGCCACAACTAATGAAAAACTGTTTTTT
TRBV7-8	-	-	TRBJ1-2	CASSSRLSGRVGDGYTF	TGTGCCAGCAGCTCCCGACTTTCTGGTAGGGTCGGGGATGGCTACACCTTC
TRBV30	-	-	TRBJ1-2	CAWSVLLIVGGYTF	TGTGCCTGGAGTGTACTACTCATCGTAGGCGGCTACACCTTC
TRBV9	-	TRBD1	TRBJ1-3	CASSPQTGPGNTIYF	TGTGCCAGCAGCCCTCAGACAGGGCCTGGAAACACCATATATTTT
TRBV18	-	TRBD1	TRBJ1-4	CASSHSRGPTNEKLFF	TGTGCCAGCTCACACAGCAGGGGGCCAACTAATGAAAAACTGTTTTTT
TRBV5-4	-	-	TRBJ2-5	CASSLAALQETQYF	TGTGCCAGCAGCTTGGCAGCGCTCCAAGAGACCCAGTACTTC
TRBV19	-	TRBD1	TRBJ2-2	CASCPGQTVGELFF	TGTGCCAGTTGCCCGGGACAGACCGTTGGGGAGCTGTTTTTT
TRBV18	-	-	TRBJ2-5	CASSPTRGREIKETQYF	TGTGCCAGCTCACCTACCCGGGGGCGGGAGATCAAAGAGACCCAGTACTTC
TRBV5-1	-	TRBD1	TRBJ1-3	CASSPDRGWNTIYF	TGCGCCAGCAGCCCAGACAGGGGTTGGAACACCATATATTTT
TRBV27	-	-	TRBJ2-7	CASSLYTHPSYEQYF	TGTGCCAGCAGTTTATACACGCACCCCTCCTACGAGCAGTACTTC
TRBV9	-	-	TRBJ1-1	CASSVAVDTEAFF	TGTGCCAGCAGCGTAGCTGTCGACACTGAAGCTTTCTTT
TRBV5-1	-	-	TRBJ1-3	CASSLEGVSGNTIYF	TGCGCCAGCAGCTTGGAGGGGGTGTCTGGAAACACCATATATTTT
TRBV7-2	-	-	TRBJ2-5	CASSFGGADRSGGQYF	TGTGCCAGCAGTTTCGGCGGGGCGGACAGGTCAGGTGGACAGTACTTC
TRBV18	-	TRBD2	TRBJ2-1	CASSPGSTTSGHNEQFF	TGTGCCAGCTCACCAGGCAGTACCACTAGCGGCCACAATGAGCAGTTCTTC
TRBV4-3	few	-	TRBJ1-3	CASSQQGSGNTIYF	TGCGCCAGCAGCCAACAGGGCTCCGGAAACACCATATATTTT
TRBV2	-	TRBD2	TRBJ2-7	CASTEEAGVSEQYF	TGTGCCAGCACCGAAGAAGCGGGAGTCAGCGAGCAGTACTTC
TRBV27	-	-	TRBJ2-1	CASSLLSSYNEQFF	TGTGCCAGCAGTTTATTGAGCTCCTACAATGAGCAGTTCTTC
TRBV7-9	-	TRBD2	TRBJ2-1	CASSPIAGGDYNEQFF	TGTGCCAGCAGCCCGATAGCGGGAGGCGACTACAATGAGCAGTTCTTC
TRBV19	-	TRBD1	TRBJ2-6	CASSNIFVTGGANVLTF	TGTGCCAGTAGTAATATCTTCGTGACAGGGGGAGCCAACGTCCTGACTTTC
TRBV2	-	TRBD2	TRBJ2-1	CASSGLAGPYNEQFF	TGTGCCAGCAGTGGACTAGCGGGACCCTACAATGAGCAGTTCTTC
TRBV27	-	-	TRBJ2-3	CASSLSGAGSPDTQYF	TGTGCCAGCAGTTTATCAGGGGCGGGATCGCCAGATACGCAGTATTTT
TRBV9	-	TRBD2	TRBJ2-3	CASSVSAGLTDTQYF	TGTGCCAGCAGCGTATCAGCGGGGCTCACAGATACGCAGTATTTT
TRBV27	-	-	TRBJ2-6	CASSLGAGGANVLTF	TGTGCCAGCAGTTTAGGGGCTGGTGGGGCCAACGTCCTGACTTTC
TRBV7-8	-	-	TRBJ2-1	CASSLLGGEQFF	TGTGCCAGCAGCCTCCTAGGGGGTGAGCAGTTCTTC
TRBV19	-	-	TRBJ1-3	CASSIEGISSGNTIYF	TGTGCCAGTAGTATAGAGGGCATATCCTCTGGAAACACCATATATTTT
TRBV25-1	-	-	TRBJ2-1	CASRDSLSYNEQFF	TGTGCCAGCAGAGACTCTCTCTCCTACAATGAGCAGTTCTTC
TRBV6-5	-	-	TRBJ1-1	CASRQWEETEAFF	TGTGCCAGCAGACAGTGGGAGGAAACTGAAGCTTTCTTT
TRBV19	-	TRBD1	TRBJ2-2	CATSRDRAGTGELFF	TGTGCCACCTCAAGGGACAGGGCAGGAACCGGGGAGCTGTTTTTT
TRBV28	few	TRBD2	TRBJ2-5	CASSSLSGGKETQYF	TGTGCCAGCAGTTCCCTTAGCGGGGGAAAAGAGACCCAGTACTTC
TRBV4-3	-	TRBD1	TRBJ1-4	CASSLMLQGDEKLFF	TGCGCCAGCAGCCTTATGCTACAGGGGGATGAAAAACTGTTTTTT
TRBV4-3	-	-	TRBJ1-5	CASSQELQLSNQPQHF	TGCGCCAGCAGCCAAGAGCTCCAACTTAGCAATCAGCCCCAGCATTTT
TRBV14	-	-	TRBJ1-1	CASSLISGEAFF	TGTGCCAGCAGCCTAATATCCGGAGAGGCTTTCTTT
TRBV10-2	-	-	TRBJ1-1	CASSGEGTMNTEAFF	TGCGCCAGCAGTGGGGAGGGCACCATGAACACTGAAGCTTTCTTT
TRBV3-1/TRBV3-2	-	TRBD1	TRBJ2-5	CASSSVGQGNLEETQYF	TGTGCCAGCAGCTCCGTTGGACAGGGAAATCTCGAGGAGACCCAGTACTTC
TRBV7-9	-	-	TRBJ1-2	CASSLVPLLANYGYTF	TGTGCCAGCAGCTTAGTACCTCTACTAGCTAACTATGGCTACACCTTC
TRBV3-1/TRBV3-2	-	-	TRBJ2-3	CASSQRVWEGTDTQYF	TGTGCCAGCAGCCAGCGAGTGTGGGAGGGCACAGATACGCAGTATTTT
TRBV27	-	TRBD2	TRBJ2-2	CASSSPGLAGVRHTGELFF	TGTGCCAGCAGTTCCCCGGGACTAGCGGGCGTACGACACACCGGGGAGCTGTTTTTT
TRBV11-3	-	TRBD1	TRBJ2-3	CASSFYSTGETDTQYF	TGTGCCAGCAGCTTTTATTCGACAGGGGAGACAGATACGCAGTATTTT
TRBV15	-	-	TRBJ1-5	CATSRDPGGARGAQPQHF	TGTGCCACCAGCAGAGATCCGGGGGGGGCAAGGGGCGCACAGCCCCAGCATTTT
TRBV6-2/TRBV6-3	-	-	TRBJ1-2	CASSYTGANYGYTF	TGTGCCAGCAGTTACACAGGAGCTAACTATGGCTACACCTTC
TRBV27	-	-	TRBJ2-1	CASSILSGARSGEQFF	TGTGCCAGCAGTATTTTATCTGGGGCGCGGTCAGGGGAGCAGTTCTTC
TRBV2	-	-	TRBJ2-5	CASSEGGAETQYF	TGTGCCAGCAGTGAAGGGGGCGCGGAGACCCAGTACTTC
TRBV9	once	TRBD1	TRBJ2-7	CASSGYRGDEQYF	TGTGCCAGCAGCGGCTACAGGGGGGACGAGCAGTACTTC
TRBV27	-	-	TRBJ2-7	CASSLSRDFDEQYF	TGTGCCAGCAGTTTATCACGGGATTTTGACGAGCAGTACTTC
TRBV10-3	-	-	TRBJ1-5	CAISTGKGQPQHF	TGTGCCATCAGCACAGGGAAGGGTCAGCCCCAGCATTTT
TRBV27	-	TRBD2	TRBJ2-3	CATKKRGVGGEVSTDTQYF	TGTGCCACCAAGAAGCGGGGGGTAGGCGGAGAGGTTAGCACAGATACGCAGTATTTT
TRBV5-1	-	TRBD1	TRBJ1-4	CASTPGQGINEKLFF	TGCGCCAGCACTCCGGGACAGGGGATTAATGAAAAACTGTTTTTT
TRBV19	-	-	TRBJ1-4	CASTFKRGMANEKLFF	TGTGCCAGTACTTTCAAGCGGGGTATGGCTAATGAAAAACTGTTTTTT
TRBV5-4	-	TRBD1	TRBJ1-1	CASSVDRAARTEAFF	TGTGCCAGCAGCGTGGACAGGGCGGCCCGGACTGAAGCTTTCTTT